A selection of T cell receptor beta chains follows, all from one sample in a study of blood T cell repertoires in COVID-19. Here immunoSEQ multiplex PCR was the method, and the copy in TCRdb shows in-frame clones only, minus some. The sample includes 270,000 or so clones, roughly four fifths of them seen just once. The sequencing input was peripheral blood. The receptors stem from a woman between 45 and 65 years old who had recovered from COVID-19. CDR3s include the opening cysteine and the closing phenylalanine or tryptophan. A D gene is named only where the DNA matches it firmly. For some rows the clone size is stated as once, few or many, or as a class when expanded; others skip it.

clone_size: NA; d_call: TRBD1; v_call: TRBV24-1; j_call: TRBJ2-7; cdr3_aa: CATSDPTGGEQYF; cdr3_nt: TGTGCCACCAGTGACCCGACAGGGGGCGAGCAGTACTTC
clone_size: NA; d_call: TRBD2; v_call: TRBV11-2; j_call: TRBJ2-1; cdr3_aa: CASSKTGLASYNEQFF; cdr3_nt: TGTGCCAGCAGCAAAACGGGACTAGCTTCTTACAATGAGCAGTTCTTC
clone_size: NA; d_call: TRBD1; v_call: TRBV7-2; j_call: TRBJ2-2; cdr3_aa: CASSPGQGAYLGELFF; cdr3_nt: TGTGCCAGCAGCCCCGGACAGGGGGCATACCTTGGAGAGCTGTTTTTT
clone_size: NA; d_call: TRBD1; v_call: TRBV11-3; j_call: TRBJ2-1; cdr3_aa: CASSLNQGAWEQFF; cdr3_nt: TGTGCCAGCAGCTTAAACCAGGGGGCGTGGGAGCAGTTCTTC
clone_size: NA; d_call: NA; v_call: TRBV12-3/TRBV12-4; j_call: TRBJ1-2; cdr3_aa: CASSLGQYYGYTF; cdr3_nt: TGTGCCAGCAGTTTAGGGCAGTACTATGGCTACACCTTC
clone_size: NA; d_call: TRBD2; v_call: TRBV6-2/TRBV6-3; j_call: TRBJ2-4; cdr3_aa: CASSSSPLAGQYF; cdr3_nt: TGTGCCAGCAGCTCCTCGCCCTTAGCGGGTCAGTACTTC
clone_size: once; d_call: TRBD2; v_call: TRBV4-3; j_call: TRBJ2-2; cdr3_aa: CASSRLTSGRTGELFF; cdr3_nt: TGCGCCAGCAGCCGTCTCACTAGCGGGAGGACCGGGGAGCTGTTTTTT
clone_size: once; d_call: TRBD1; v_call: TRBV7-2; j_call: TRBJ1-5; cdr3_aa: CASSSDRDQPQHF; cdr3_nt: TGTGCCAGCAGTTCGGACAGGGACCAGCCCCAGCATTTT
clone_size: NA; d_call: NA; v_call: TRBV5-1; j_call: TRBJ1-4; cdr3_aa: CASSNTTTNEKLFF; cdr3_nt: TGCGCCAGCAGCAACACTACAACTAATGAAAAACTGTTTTTT
clone_size: NA; d_call: TRBD1; v_call: TRBV7-2; j_call: TRBJ2-2; cdr3_aa: CASSADRGQVRELFF; cdr3_nt: TGTGCCAGCAGCGCCGACAGGGGGCAAGTCCGGGAGCTGTTTTTT
clone_size: NA; d_call: TRBD2; v_call: TRBV19; j_call: TRBJ2-1; cdr3_aa: CASSTAGDGNEQFF; cdr3_nt: TGTGCCAGTAGTACAGCGGGGGATGGGAATGAGCAGTTCTTC
clone_size: NA; d_call: NA; v_call: TRBV19; j_call: TRBJ1-5; cdr3_aa: CASSIGYSNQPQHF; cdr3_nt: TGTGCCAGTAGTATAGGCTATAGCAATCAGCCCCAGCATTTT
clone_size: NA; d_call: NA; v_call: TRBV7-2; j_call: TRBJ1-2; cdr3_aa: CASSPPAADNYGYTF; cdr3_nt: TGTGCCAGCAGCCCACCGGCAGCGGATAACTATGGCTACACCTTC
clone_size: NA; d_call: NA; v_call: TRBV7-9; j_call: TRBJ1-2; cdr3_aa: CASSSQGSGVDGYTF; cdr3_nt: TGTGCCAGCAGCTCCCAAGGTTCCGGGGTCGATGGCTACACCTTC
clone_size: NA; d_call: TRBD2; v_call: TRBV30; j_call: TRBJ2-3; cdr3_aa: CAWSEGRAGVWDTQYF; cdr3_nt: TGTGCCTGGAGTGAGGGCAGGGCGGGAGTTTGGGATACGCAGTATTTT
clone_size: NA; d_call: NA; v_call: TRBV7-9; j_call: TRBJ1-1; cdr3_aa: CASTRRDTEAFF; cdr3_nt: TGTGCCAGCACCCGGAGGGACACTGAAGCTTTCTTT
clone_size: NA; d_call: NA; v_call: TRBV2; j_call: TRBJ1-5; cdr3_aa: CASRPQAYSNQPQHF; cdr3_nt: TGTGCCAGCAGGCCACAGGCATATAGCAATCAGCCCCAGCATTTT
clone_size: NA; d_call: TRBD1; v_call: TRBV7-2; j_call: TRBJ2-5; cdr3_aa: CASSFNRGQETQYF; cdr3_nt: TGTGCCAGCAGCTTTAACAGGGGTCAAGAGACCCAGTACTTC
clone_size: few; d_call: TRBD2; v_call: TRBV6-1; j_call: TRBJ2-2; cdr3_aa: CASSASLAGGLTGELFF; cdr3_nt: TGTGCCAGCAGTGCCTCACTAGCGGGGGGGCTCACCGGGGAGCTGTTTTTT
clone_size: once; d_call: TRBD2; v_call: TRBV10-3; j_call: TRBJ2-1; cdr3_aa: CAISDGREGRGRFF; cdr3_nt: TGTGCCATCAGTGATGGACGGGAGGGCCGGGGGAGGTTCTTC
clone_size: NA; d_call: NA; v_call: TRBV7-2; j_call: TRBJ2-2; cdr3_aa: CASSYIKGVTGELFF; cdr3_nt: TGTGCCAGCAGCTATATAAAGGGGGTCACCGGGGAGCTGTTTTTT
clone_size: NA; d_call: TRBD1; v_call: TRBV14; j_call: TRBJ2-1; cdr3_aa: CASSQDRGRNNEQFF; cdr3_nt: TGTGCCAGCAGCCAAGACAGGGGGCGAAACAATGAGCAGTTCTTC
clone_size: NA; d_call: TRBD2; v_call: TRBV30; j_call: TRBJ2-7; cdr3_aa: CAWSVRLAGLYEQYF; cdr3_nt: TGTGCCTGGAGTGTACGCCTAGCGGGTCTCTACGAGCAGTACTTC
clone_size: NA; d_call: TRBD1; v_call: TRBV7-9; j_call: TRBJ1-2; cdr3_aa: CASSSRTGTIYGYTF; cdr3_nt: TGTGCCAGCAGCTCCCGGACAGGAACGATTTATGGCTACACCTTC
clone_size: once; d_call: TRBD1; v_call: TRBV27; j_call: TRBJ2-7; cdr3_aa: CASSFGQGVYEQYF; cdr3_nt: TGTGCCAGCAGTTTTGGACAGGGGGTCTACGAGCAGTACTTC
clone_size: NA; d_call: NA; v_call: TRBV27; j_call: TRBJ1-6; cdr3_aa: CASMPRADSYNSPLHF; cdr3_nt: TGTGCCAGCATGCCCAGGGCCGACTCCTATAATTCACCCCTCCACTTT
clone_size: few; d_call: TRBD1; v_call: TRBV19; j_call: TRBJ1-5; cdr3_aa: CASSKTPTGGLSNQPQHF; cdr3_nt: TGTGCCAGTAGCAAGACTCCAACAGGGGGCTTGAGCAATCAGCCCCAGCATTTT